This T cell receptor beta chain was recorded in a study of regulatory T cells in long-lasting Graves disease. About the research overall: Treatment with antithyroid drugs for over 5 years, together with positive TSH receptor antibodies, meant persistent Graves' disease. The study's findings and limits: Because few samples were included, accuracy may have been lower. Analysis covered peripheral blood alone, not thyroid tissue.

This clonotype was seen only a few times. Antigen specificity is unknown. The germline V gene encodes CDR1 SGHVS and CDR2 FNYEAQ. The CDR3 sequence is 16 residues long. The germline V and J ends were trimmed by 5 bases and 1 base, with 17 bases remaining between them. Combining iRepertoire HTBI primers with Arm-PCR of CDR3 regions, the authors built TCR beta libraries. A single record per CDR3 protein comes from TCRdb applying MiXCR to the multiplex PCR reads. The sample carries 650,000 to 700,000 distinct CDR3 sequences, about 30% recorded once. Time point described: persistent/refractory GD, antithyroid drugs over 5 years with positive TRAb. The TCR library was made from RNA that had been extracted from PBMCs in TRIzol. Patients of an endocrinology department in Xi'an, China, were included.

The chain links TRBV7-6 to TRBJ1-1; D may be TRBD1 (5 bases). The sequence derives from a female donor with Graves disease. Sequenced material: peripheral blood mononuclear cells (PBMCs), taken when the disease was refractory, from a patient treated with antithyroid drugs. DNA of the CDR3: TGTGCCAGCAGCCACGGAACGGGACCACCGAACACTGAAGCTTTCTTT. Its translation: CASSHGTGPPNTEAFF. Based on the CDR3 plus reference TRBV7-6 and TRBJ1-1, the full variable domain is GAGVSQSPRYKVTKRGQDVALRCDPISGHVSLYWYRQALGQGPEFLTYFNYEAQQDKSGLPNDRFSAERPEGSISTLTIQRTEQRDSAMYRCASSHGTGPPNTEAFFGQGTRLTVV.